Shown below are 32 T cell receptor beta chains from a single sample sequenced in a study of shared clonotypes between healthy human individuals. TCRdb's table, derived via immunoSEQ multiplex PCR, lists solely in-frame clones and lacks some. The table has about 1 million clones, roughly 80% seen once. Sequenced: memory CD4+ T cells sorted from blood. This sample's subset: CD45RA-negative fraction. The receptors come from a man between 18 and 29 years old in good health.

CDR3 in amino acids: CASRGLLGSYGYTF. CDR3 in DNA: TGTGCCAGCAGGGGGCTGCTGGGTAGCTATGGCTACACCTTC. This chain connects TRBV2 to TRBJ1-2, with a tentative D call TRBD1 (5 bases). V lost 6 bases and J 4 bases, leaving 15 bases between the germline ends. Germline CDR1 reads SNHLY; CDR2 reads FYNNEI. The CDR3 has 14 residues.

This chain links TRBV18 with TRBJ1-2; 7 bases line up with TRBD1. The V segment lost 5 bases and the J segment 8 bases; nucleotides outside the gene matches: 14. This CDR3 spans 15 amino acids. Germline CDR1 is KGHSH and CDR2 is LQKENI. The CDR3 sequence is CASSATQGGLEGYTF. DNA for the CDR3: TGTGCCAGCTCAGCAACCCAGGGGGGCTTGGAGGGCTACACCTTC.

The chain employs TRBV7-9 and TRBJ2-7, with a tentative D call TRBD2 (6 bases). V was pared by 7 bases and J by 0 bases, with 13 bases between. The CDR3 sequence is 14 residues long. The germline gives CDR1 SEHNR, CDR2 FQNEAQ (reference sequence). CDR3 loop: CASTSGVSSYEQYF. In DNA, the CDR3 is TGTGCCAGCACCTCGGGGGTGAGCTCCTACGAGCAGTACTTC.

The chain couples TRBV4-1 to TRBJ2-1; 7 bases map to TRBD1. Germline V CDR1 and CDR2: MGHRA, YSYEKL. This CDR3 comprises 17 residues. The J segment lost 6 bases and the V segment lost 0 bases, leaving 11 bases of the junction unmatched. The CDR3, as DNA: TGCGCCAGCAGCCAAGATCCAGGACAGGCGGAGATCAATGAGCAGTTCTTC. It encodes CASSQDPGQAEINEQFF.

The CDR3 DNA follows: TGTGCCAGCAGTTACTCGAAGCGGGGACACAATGAGCAGTTCTTC. Residues: CASSYSKRGHNEQFF. The chain combines TRBV6-5 with TRBJ2-1, with 7 bases that match TRBD2. The CDR3 covers 15 residues. CDR1 is MNHEY, CDR2 SVGAGI, per germline. With V trimmed by 0 bases and J by 5 bases, 4 bases remained unmatched.

This chain uses TRBV4-3 with TRBJ2-2; possibly TRBD1 for D (5 bases). Germline V lookup: CDR1 LGHNA, CDR2 YSLEER. CDR3 length equals 16 residues. The V and J ends lost 5 bases and 0 bases respectively, with 13 bases between them. Here the CDR3 DNA reads TGCGCCAGCAGCTTTACAGGCCCCACGAACACCGGGGAGCTGTTTTTT. This encodes CASSFTGPTNTGELFF.

The J gene is TRBJ2-3, the V gene TRBV4-3, with 7 bases identical to TRBD2. The V gene's germline CDR1 is LGHNA and CDR2 YSLEER. The CDR3 totals 16 residues. Trimming cost V 0 bases and J 4 bases; bases outside gene matches: 7. CDR3 in DNA: TGCGCCAGCAGCCAAGAGGGGGGGGACCCACCAGATACGCAGTATTTT. Translating it yields CASSQEGGDPPDTQYF.

The CDR3 here is CASSPGVSGYNEQFF. CDR3 DNA sequence: TGTGCCAGCAGCCCGGGGGTGAGTGGTTACAATGAGCAGTTCTTC. The chain is built from TRBV7-2 and TRBJ2-1, with D possibly TRBD2 on 6 matching bases. The CDR3 length is 15 residues. The V gene's germline CDR1 is SGHTA and CDR2 FQGNSA. V lost 5 bases to trimming and J lost 4 bases, with 15 bases between them.

The chain combines TRBV4-3 with TRBJ2-1; TRBD2 agrees at 10 bases. Germline CDR1 and CDR2: LGHNA and YSLEER. V was clipped by 0 bases and J by 9 bases; unmatched bases: 23. CDR3 length equals 21 residues. CDR3 nucleotides: TGCGCCAGCAGCCAAGATCCCCCCTCAGGCTACTTAAGCGGGAGGGGGGTTGAGCAGTTCTTC. Translated, it gives CASSQDPPSGYLSGRGVEQFF.

The J gene is TRBJ2-7, the V gene TRBV7-2; TRBD1 matches 7 bases. With V trimmed by 6 bases and J by 2 bases, 13 bases remained unmatched. CDR1 is SGHTA and CDR2 is FQGNSA in the germline V gene. CDR3 length: 16 residues. CDR3 bases: TGTGCCAGCAGTTACGGAGCCGGGACAGAGACCTACGAGCAGTACTTC. Its translation is CASSYGAGTETYEQYF.

The chain is built from TRBV7-2 and TRBJ2-3; D is undetermined. This CDR3 has 15 residues. Germline-derived CDR1 and CDR2 are SGHTA and FQGNSA. Trimming took 0 bases from V and 0 from J, leaving 7 bases between them. This chain's CDR3 is CASSLALFSTDTQYF. Written as DNA, the CDR3 is TGTGCCAGCAGCTTAGCCCTATTTAGCACAGATACGCAGTATTTT.

This chain links TRBV2 with TRBJ2-3; the D call may be TRBD1 or TRBD2 (5 bases each). Deletions cut 3 bases from V and 0 bases from J, with 10 bases between. Germline lookup yields CDR1 SNHLY and CDR2 FYNNEI. The CDR3 is made up of 15 amino acids. Here the CDR3 reads CASSDWGSSTDTQYF. CDR3 nucleotides: TGTGCCAGCAGTGATTGGGGGTCTAGCACAGATACGCAGTATTTT.

The gene calls are TRBV27 and TRBJ1-5; D is unresolved. CDR3 length: 14 amino acids. Germline V gene data show CDR1 as MNHEY and CDR2 as SMNVEV (reference sequence). The V gene lost 6 bases and the J gene lost 4 bases, with 13 bases spanning the gap. The CDR3 loop reads CASRLKLSNQPQHF. As DNA, the CDR3 is TGTGCCAGCAGACTCAAACTCAGTAATCAGCCCCAGCATTTT.

This sequence joins TRBV4-3 and TRBJ1-1; 8 bases fit TRBD1. The length of the CDR3 is 16 residues. V lost 0 bases, J lost 4 bases, and 7 bases stayed unmatched. The germline V gene has CDR1 LGHNA and CDR2 YSLEER. The CDR3 nucleotides are TGCGCCAGCAGCCAAGATTTCTACAGGGGGGGCACTGAAGCTTTCTTT. Its translation is CASSQDFYRGGTEAFF.

Worth noting for this clone: At one end, the junction sequence differs from germline, possibly due to a read error. The chain couples TRBV6-6 to TRBJ2-7, with 7 positions matching TRBD1. Germline-derived CDR1 and CDR2 are MNHNY and SVGAGI (reference sequence). The CDR3 has 14 residues. CDR3 sequence: CAGSERQGSYEQYF. The DNA of the CDR3 is TGTGCCGGCAGCGAAAGACAGGGCTCCTACGAGCAGTACTTC.

The rearrangement links TRBV6-1 to TRBJ1-6; 10 nucleotides align to TRBD1. V shed 5 bases, J shed 8 bases, and the junction held 6 bases outside the gene matches. CDR1 and CDR2 from the germline V gene are MNHNS and SASEGT. CDR3 length: 15 residues. CDR3 loop: CASSWSGTGDSPLHF. CDR3 nucleotide sequence: TGTGCCAGCAGTTGGTCCGGGACAGGGGATTCACCCCTCCACTTT.

This chain joins TRBV19 and TRBJ1-1; 8 bases line up with TRBD1. CDR3 size: 13 residues. Germline CDR1 reads LNHDA; CDR2 reads SQIVND (reference sequence). The V segment lost 5 bases and the J segment 6 bases; nucleotides outside the gene matches: 5. This CDR3 is CASSLTGVPEAFF. Here the CDR3 DNA reads TGTGCCAGTAGTTTGACAGGGGTCCCTGAAGCTTTCTTT.

V and J are TRBV21-1 and TRBJ2-1; TRBD2 is the table's D call and was not checked against the DNA. TRBV21-1 is a recognized pseudogene. CDR3 length equals 15 residues. CDR3 bases: TGTGCCAGCAGCAAAGAACCCGGGAGAAGGCATGAGCAGTTCTTC. Its translation is CASSKEPGRRHEQFF.

The chain joins TRBV5-4 to TRBJ2-6; a possible D gene is TRBD1 (5 bases). V was pared by 2 bases and J by 0 bases, with 9 bases between. Germline V gene lookup returns CDR1 SGHNT and CDR2 YYREEE (reference sequence). This CDR3 is built from 16 residues. The CDR3 protein is CASSLPGNSGANVLTF. Written as DNA, the CDR3 is TGTGCCAGCAGCTTACCAGGGAACTCTGGGGCCAACGTCCTGACTTTC.

As concerns this clone: Other DNA sequences within the sample encode an identical CDR3. This chain uses TRBV5-4 with TRBJ2-3, with 12 positions matching TRBD2. The V gene end was trimmed by 3 bases and the J gene end by 2 bases; junction bases not matched to a gene: 4. The CDR3 covers 16 residues. Germline values: CDR1 SGHNT, CDR2 YYREEE (reference sequence). The CDR3 region has the DNA TGTGCCAGCAGCTCGCGACTAGCGGGGGCCACAGATACGCAGTATTTT. Its protein product is CASSSRLAGATDTQYF.

This clone was detected only a few times. The chain employs TRBV28 and TRBJ1-1; a weak D match, TRBD1 (5 bases). This CDR3 has 15 amino acids. CDR1 is MDHEN and CDR2 is SYDVKM in the germline V gene. V lost 1 base and J lost 2, with 11 bases in between. CDR3 protein: CASSLSGRLNTEAFF. The CDR3 DNA sequence: TGTGCCAGCAGTTTATCGGGACGGTTAAACACTGAAGCTTTCTTT.

As to this clone: A far larger clone is just one base off, so this is likely a read error. Other DNA sequences in this specimen translate into the identical CDR3. The chain employs TRBV5-4 and TRBJ1-2; tentative D call: TRBD1 (5 bases). The CDR3 extends over 14 amino acids. The V gene lost 4 bases and the J gene lost 4 bases, with 14 bases spanning the gap. The germline V gene encodes CDR1 SGHNT and CDR2 YYREEE (reference sequence). The CDR3 here is CASSVRDGSYGYTF. CDR3 coding DNA: TGTGCCAGCAGCGTCCGGGACGGCTCCTATGGCTACACCTTC.

The chain carries TRBV19 and TRBJ2-2; 11 bases map to TRBD1. This CDR3 contains 14 residues. Trimming took 8 bases from V and 5 from J; bases not matched to a gene: 4. CDR1 and CDR2 (germline): LNHDA, SQIVND (reference sequence). The CDR3 region is CASHGTGGTGELFF. The CDR3 coding sequence is TGTGCCAGTCATGGGACAGGGGGAACCGGGGAGCTGTTTTTT.

A few counts support this clone. This sequence joins TRBV27 and TRBJ2-1, with a tentative D call TRBD1 (6 bases). The germline V and J ends were trimmed by 2 bases and 5 bases, with 19 bases remaining between them. The CDR3 loop spans 17 amino acids. CDR1 MNHEY and CDR2 SMNVEV come from the germline V gene (reference sequence). CDR3 loop: CASSLANRAQSNNEQFF. DNA for the CDR3: TGTGCCAGCAGTTTAGCCAACAGGGCCCAGTCCAACAATGAGCAGTTCTTC.

The V gene is TRBV6-1, the J gene TRBJ2-7; 13 bases are a match to TRBD2. CDR1 MNHNS and CDR2 SASEGT come from the germline V gene. After removal of 6 bases from V and 4 bases from J, the junction contained 3 bases not matched to a gene. There are 14 residues in the CDR3. CDR3 DNA sequence: TGTGCCAGCAGATCGGGACTAGCGGGGTACGAGCAGTACTTC. Residues: CASRSGLAGYEQYF.

J is TRBJ1-1 and V is TRBV4-1; D unclear. Germline assignment: CDR1 MGHRA and CDR2 YSYEKL. The ends were cut back, 1 base at V and 0 bases at J, with 9 bases in the middle. The CDR3 has 15 residues. CDR3 protein: CASSQVSGMNTEAFF. The CDR3 DNA reads as TGCGCCAGCAGCCAAGTTTCTGGGATGAACACTGAAGCTTTCTTT.

Notes on this clone: This CDR3 is also generated by other DNA sequences in the sample. For the CDR3, the DNA is TGCAGCGTTGGAACAGCGCAAGAGACCCAGTACTTC. Translation gives CSVGTAQETQYF. The rearrangement links TRBV29-1 to TRBJ2-5; D is unclear. V lost 4 bases to trimming and J lost 2 bases, with 8 bases between them. CDR1 and CDR2 from the germline V gene are SQVTM and ANQGSEA. This CDR3 region has 12 residues.

CDR3 protein: CASSYSTTGTYGYTF. In nucleotides, the CDR3 is TGTGCCAGCAGTTATTCGACGACGGGAACCTATGGCTACACCTTC. The V gene is TRBV6-5, the J gene TRBJ1-2, with D uncertain. The CDR3 is 15 residues long. Germline V CDR1 and CDR2: MNHEY, SVGAGI. Trimming left V 3 bases short and J 4 bases short, with 15 bases between.

Concerning this clone itself: Additional DNA sequences in this sample encode the identical CDR3. V is TRBV20-1 and J is TRBJ1-1; D unresolved. The CDR3 extends over 11 amino acids. CDR1 and CDR2 (germline): DFQATT, SNEGSKA (reference sequence). V lost 7 bases and J 2 bases, leaving 8 bases between the germline ends. The CDR3: CSGKRNTEAFF. CDR3 nucleotides: TGCAGTGGGAAAAGAAACACTGAAGCTTTCTTT.

The genes are TRBV5-3 and TRBJ2-7; D gene uncertain. TRBV5-3 belongs to the ORF category, with a function that is uncertain. V was shortened by 0 bases and J by 0 bases, with 16 bases between the two germline ends. The CDR3 is 17 amino acids. The CDR3 sequence: CARSLAHFGSSSYEQYF. The CDR3, as DNA: TGTGCCAGAAGCTTGGCTCATTTCGGTTCTTCCTCCTACGAGCAGTACTTC.

The table lists this clone with a count of one. The chain carries TRBV10-2 and TRBJ2-2; TRBD2 matches at 11 bases. After removal of 3 bases from V and 6 bases from J, the junction contained 6 bases not matched to a gene. The CDR3 is 16 amino acids. Germline values: CDR1 WSHSY, CDR2 SAAADI. The CDR3, as DNA: TGCGCCAGCAGTGAACTAGCGGGAGTCTCTGCCGGGGAGCTGTTTTTT. This codes for CASSELAGVSAGELFF.

This clone showed up just a few times. The CDR3 region has the DNA TGCGCCAGCAGTGAGAAAAGTCAGGGACTAGCGGGTAGGGGGGTCTACGAGCAGTACTTC. It encodes CASSEKSQGLAGRGVYEQYF. The genes are TRBV10-2 and TRBJ2-7; 12 positions agree with TRBD2. CDR1 is WSHSY, CDR2 SAAADI, per germline. This CDR3 is 20 amino acids long. With 2 bases clipped from V and 3 bases from J, the junction kept 17 bases outside the gene matches.